A single TCR beta chain is shown here with its context. The data are from a study of glioma-infiltrating T cells after dendritic cell vaccination. Whole-study context: Dendritic cell vaccine was injected intradermally three times, biweekly.

None of the glioblastoma patients had an isocitrate dehydrogenase mutation. Before vaccination, two weeks after the third vaccination, and at progression, PBMC were collected. Input was around 2 ug genomic DNA, or all available if less. TCRdb's copy holds only in-frame clones and misses some; the assay was immunoSEQ multiplex PCR. The sample records over 90,000 clones, about 83% being singletons. The V gene end was trimmed by 4 bases and the J gene end by 2 bases; junction bases not matched to a gene: 6. Germline V gene data show CDR1 as SGHRS and CDR2 as YFSETQ. The CDR3 runs to 15 residues. The receptor was derived from a human donor with glioblastoma. The chain links TRBV5-1 to TRBJ2-3, with 8 bases aligning to TRBD2. The sample here was blood, taken before dendritic cell vaccination. The CDR3 reads CASSREGGYTDTQYF. The CDR3 nucleotides read TGCGCCAGCAGCCGGGAGGGGGGGTACACAGATACGCAGTATTTT.